This TCR beta chain was sequenced during a study of blood T cell repertoires in COVID-19. Across the whole study: Sample material is recorded as cDNA or gDNA derived from T cells, B-cell-depleted T cells, or PBMCs.

The ends lost 0 bases at V and 6 bases at J; junction bases unmatched: 2. This CDR3 is 14 amino acids long. Germline CDR1 reads SGHNT; CDR2 reads YYREEE (reference sequence). Cohort assignment relied on participant-reported clinical history. The table came from immunoSEQ multiplex PCR; TCRdb's copy has only in-frame clones and leaves some out. The sample records over 250,000 clones, roughly 86% being singletons. The sample taken for sequencing was PBMCs or T cells enriched from blood (not recorded which). The V gene is TRBV5-4, the J gene TRBJ1-4; 7 bases line up with TRBD1. The sequence came from a woman aged 25 to 39 who had recovered from COVID-19. The CDR3 sequence: CASSLGDRDEKLFF. CDR3 DNA: TGTGCCAGCAGCTTGGGGGACAGAGATGAAAAACTGTTTTTT.